The 23 T cell receptor beta chains below all came from one sample that was sequenced in a study of T cell responses to AZD1222 COVID-19 vaccine. Using immunoSEQ multiplex PCR, the repertoire was profiled, and TCRdb retains in-frame clones only, with some absent. The sample has some 150,000 clones, about nine tenths seen once; the top ten hold approximately 1.8%. Material: peripheral blood, obtained on day 0 of AZD1222 vaccination. The receptors originated from an adult in good health.

V and J are TRBV7-2 and TRBJ1-3; possibly TRBD1 for D (5 bases). Trimming shortened V by 1 base and J by 5 bases, and 15 bases separated the two germline ends. The CDR3 contains 16 residues. CDR1 and CDR2 from the germline V gene are SGHTA and FQGNSA. Here the CDR3 DNA reads TGTGCCAGCAGCTTAGGATCATCAGGGAATAGAAACACCATATATTTT. This sequence encodes CASSLGSSGNRNTIYF.

This CDR3 is CASSLETGGRQPQHF. The DNA of the CDR3 is TGCGCCAGCAGCCTGGAGACAGGGGGCAGGCAGCCCCAGCATTTT. This chain links TRBV5-1 with TRBJ1-5; 10 bases agree with TRBD1. Trimming removed 4 bases from V and 7 bases from J; junction bases left unmatched: 8. Germline values: CDR1 SGHRS, CDR2 YFSETQ. The CDR3 has 15 amino acids.

The chain couples TRBV7-2 to TRBJ2-3; no definite D call. Per the germline V gene, CDR1 is SGHTA and CDR2 is FQGNSA. With 3 bases removed from V and 8 bases from J, the gap between germline ends came to 6 bases. The CDR3 has 11 residues. The CDR3 coding sequence is TGTGCCAGCAGCTTCCCGGGTACGCAGTATTTT. This gives the protein CASSFPGTQYF.

The chain carries TRBV5-1 and TRBJ2-1; the D gene is possibly TRBD1 (6 bases). Germline CDR1 is SGHRS and CDR2 is YFSETQ. V was clipped by 2 bases and J by 3 bases, with 12 bases between them. The CDR3 loop spans 15 amino acids. This CDR3 is CASSFQGNNYNEQFF. CDR3 DNA: TGCGCCAGCAGCTTTCAGGGGAACAACTACAATGAGCAGTTCTTC.

The V gene is TRBV19, the J gene TRBJ2-3; D might be TRBD1 (6 bases). The CDR3 spans 13 residues. With 4 bases removed from V and 7 bases from J, the gap between germline ends came to 12 bases. Germline lookup yields CDR1 LNHDA and CDR2 SQIVND (reference sequence). The CDR3 DNA is TGTGCCAGTAGTACCACAGGGCCAAATACGCAGTATTTT. Protein sequence: CASSTTGPNTQYF. The full variable domain, in which reference TRBV19 and TRBJ2-3 provide the parts outside the CDR3, is DGGITQSPKYLFRKEGQNVTLSCEQNLNHDAMYWYRQDPGQGLRLIYYSQIVNDFQKGDIAEGYSVSREKKESFPLTVTSAQKNPTAFYLCASSTTGPNTQYFGPGTRLTVL.

DNA of the CDR3: TGTGCCAGCAGCTCTGGGGGGGGCGCGTATGGCTACACCTTC. It codes for CASSSGGGAYGYTF. The chain is built from TRBV5-4 and TRBJ1-2, with D perhaps TRBD1 (6 bases). V was shortened by 3 bases and J by 5 bases, with 14 bases between the two germline ends. The CDR3 covers 14 residues. Germline assignment: CDR1 SGHNT and CDR2 YYREEE (reference sequence).

The chain couples TRBV13 to TRBJ2-7, with D perhaps matching TRBD1 (6 bases). This CDR3 is 16 amino acids long. The V gene lost 4 bases and the J gene lost 7 bases, with 23 bases spanning the gap. The germline V gene encodes CDR1 PRHDT and CDR2 FYEKMQ (reference sequence). The CDR3 DNA sequence: TGTGCCAGCAGCTCCACAGGGTTTTATTCTAAACAGGAGCAGTACTTC. Amino acid sequence: CASSSTGFYSKQEQYF.

The gene calls are TRBV7-2 and TRBJ2-2, with 9 bases aligning to TRBD2. The junction had 12 bases not matched to a gene; V was cut back by 3 bases and J by 10 bases. Germline-derived CDR1 and CDR2 are SGHTA and FQGNSA. The CDR3 runs 16 residues. The CDR3 sequence: CASSFSGSGIVEELFF. The CDR3 DNA reads as TGTGCCAGCAGCTTTAGCGGGAGTGGCATTGTAGAGGAGCTGTTTTTT.

The genes are TRBV19 and TRBJ1-2; TRBD1 might be the D (6 bases). This CDR3 is built from 14 residues. V lost 7 bases, J lost 7 bases, and 19 bases lay in between. Per germline, CDR1 LNHDA and CDR2 SQIVND (reference sequence). Written as DNA, the CDR3 is TGTGCCAGTAACAAAAATACAGGGTTGGCTGGCTACACCTTC. Translating it yields CASNKNTGLAGYTF.

This clone was seen more than once but under ten times. The V call is TRBV15, the J call TRBJ1-1; 7 positions match TRBD1. This CDR3 region has 15 residues. V trimming: 0 bases; J trimming: 6 bases; junction bases outside the gene matches: 7. Per the germline V gene, CDR1 is LNHNV and CDR2 is YYDKDF (reference sequence). This CDR3 reads CATSRDTLDRAEAFF. The CDR3 DNA reads TGTGCCACCAGCAGAGATACCCTAGACAGGGCTGAAGCTTTCTTT.

The V gene is TRBV5-1, the J gene TRBJ1-5, with D perhaps TRBD1 (5 bases). V was shortened by 0 bases and J by 0 bases, with 7 bases between the two germline ends. CDR3 length: 15 amino acids. Germline values: CDR1 SGHRS, CDR2 YFSETQ. The CDR3 DNA sequence: TGCGCCAGCAGCTTGGCAGGGAATAGCAATCAGCCCCAGCATTTT. This gives the protein CASSLAGNSNQPQHF.

V is TRBV18 and J is TRBJ2-3; a weak D match, TRBD1 (5 bases). Germline V CDR1 and CDR2: KGHSH, LQKENI. This CDR3 has 16 amino acids. With 2 bases removed from V and 0 bases from J, the gap between germline ends came to 12 bases. The CDR3 nucleotides are TGTGCCAGCTCACCAAGCGCCCCAGGGAGCACAGATACGCAGTATTTT. Translated, it gives CASSPSAPGSTDTQYF.

CDR3 sequence reads: CASSELAAAYEQYF. The CDR3 DNA reads TGTGCCAGTAGTGAACTAGCGGCCGCCTACGAGCAGTACTTC. The chain links TRBV19 to TRBJ2-7; TRBD2 matches 8 bases. CDR1 and CDR2 from the germline V gene are LNHDA and SQIVND (reference sequence). With 5 bases clipped from V and 2 bases from J, the junction kept 5 bases outside the gene matches. There are 14 residues in the CDR3.

V and J are TRBV3-1 (or the pseudogene TRBV3-2) and TRBJ1-5, with a tentative D call TRBD1 (5 bases). The germline gives CDR1 LGHDT, CDR2 YNNKEL (reference sequence). The ends were cut back, 0 bases at V and 6 bases at J, with 12 bases in the middle. CDR3 size: 15 residues. Here the CDR3 DNA reads TGTGCCAGCAGCCAAGATGGGGCGAGGGCTCAGCCCCAGCATTTT. Translating it yields CASSQDGARAQPQHF.

The chain links TRBV5-1 to TRBJ2-1; TRBD2 agrees at 9 bases. With 1 base clipped from V and 3 bases from J, the junction kept 5 bases outside the gene matches. In germline, CDR1 is SGHRS, CDR2 YFSETQ. The CDR3 length is 16 residues. DNA for the CDR3: TGCGCCAGCAGCTTGTTAGCGGGAGTAGACTACAATGAGCAGTTCTTC. Translating it yields CASSLLAGVDYNEQFF.

Here the CDR3 DNA reads TGTGCCAGCAGCTTAGACGACAGGGTCTTTAATGAAAAACTGTTTTTT. This translates into CASSLDDRVFNEKLFF. The chain couples TRBV7-2 to TRBJ1-4; 7 nucleotides agree with TRBD1. The CDR3 is 16 residues long. The V gene's germline CDR1 is SGHTA and CDR2 FQGNSA. V shed 1 base and J 4 bases; nucleotides not matched to a gene: 6.

V gene TRBV18 combines with J gene TRBJ2-3, with D perhaps TRBD1 (6 bases). This CDR3 has 15 amino acids. Germline V lookup: CDR1 KGHSH, CDR2 LQKENI. V shed 6 bases and J shed 2 bases, with 15 bases lying between them. The CDR3, as DNA: TGTGCCAGCTCCGGAACGGGACACTTCACAGATACGCAGTATTTT. Translation: CASSGTGHFTDTQYF.

CDR3 coding DNA: TGTGCCAGCAGGCTCTCCTACGAGCAGTACTTC. The encoded protein is CASRLSYEQYF. The V gene is TRBV6-5, the J gene TRBJ2-7; no clear D gene. This CDR3 has 11 residues. CDR1 is MNHEY and CDR2 is SVGAGI in the germline V gene. The ends were cut back, 6 bases at V and 0 bases at J, with 3 bases in the middle.

The CDR3 here is CASSSGTGFGYTF. The CDR3 bases are TGTGCCAGCAGTTCCGGGACAGGGTTTGGCTACACCTTC. The genes are TRBV6-2 or TRBV6-3 and TRBJ1-2, with 9 bases that match TRBD1. This CDR3 comprises 13 residues. V shed 4 bases and J 7 bases; nucleotides not matched to a gene: 4. Germline CDR1 and CDR2: MNHEY and SVGEGT.

This clone was seen more than once but under ten times. This chain connects TRBV7-9 to TRBJ1-1; TRBD1 agrees at 7 bases. Germline V gene lookup returns CDR1 SEHNR and CDR2 FQNEAQ (reference sequence). The J segment lost 1 base and the V segment lost 5 bases, leaving 4 bases of the junction unmatched. The CDR3 is made up of 14 amino acids. The CDR3 reads CASSSDRENTEAFF. CDR3 coding DNA: TGTGCCAGCAGCAGCGACAGGGAGAACACTGAAGCTTTCTTT.

In its sample, this clone was seen a few times. Other nucleotide sequences in the sample specify the same CDR3. The CDR3 loop is CASSPQGGTEAFF. The CDR3 DNA follows: TGTGCCAGCTCACCACAGGGTGGCACTGAAGCTTTCTTT. The chain carries TRBV18 and TRBJ1-1; D remains unclear. V was pared by 1 base and J by 4 bases, with 7 bases between. CDR3 length: 13 amino acids. Germline assignment: CDR1 KGHSH and CDR2 LQKENI.

This chain links TRBV28 with TRBJ2-7; D is undetermined. Trimming removed 5 bases from V and 2 bases from J, with 16 bases in between. This CDR3 has 15 amino acids. Germline-derived CDR1 and CDR2 are MDHEN and SYDVKM. Here the CDR3 reads CASSQLGSEPYEQYF. The DNA for the CDR3 is TGTGCCAGCAGTCAGCTTGGATCTGAGCCCTACGAGCAGTACTTC.

J is TRBJ1-2 and V is TRBV5-1; 7 bases are shared with TRBD1. The CDR3 runs to 15 residues. Germline V gene lookup returns CDR1 SGHRS and CDR2 YFSETQ. J was trimmed by 4 bases and V by 0 bases; bases with no gene match: 6. In nucleotides, the CDR3 is TGCGCCAGCAGCTTGGGCGGACAGGTGATCTATGGCTACACCTTC. Amino acid sequence: CASSLGGQVIYGYTF.